This T cell receptor beta chain was profiled in a study of blood T cell repertoires in COVID-19. Sequencing was performed with immunoSEQ multiplex PCR; in TCRdb, only in-frame clones are kept and a portion is missing. The table includes roughly 100,000 clones, approximately 92% detected once. The sequence derives from a man younger than 30 with acute or convalescent COVID-19. The sequencing sample was made of peripheral blood.

CDR3 residues: CASRTGDNSPLHF. CDR3 bases: TGTGCCTCGCGGACAGGAGATAATTCACCCCTCCACTTT. The genes are TRBV30 and TRBJ1-6; 7 positions agree with TRBD1. CDR1 GTSNPN and CDR2 SVGIG come from the germline V gene (reference sequence). This CDR3 spans 13 amino acids. V shed 7 bases and J 5 bases; nucleotides not matched to a gene: 5.